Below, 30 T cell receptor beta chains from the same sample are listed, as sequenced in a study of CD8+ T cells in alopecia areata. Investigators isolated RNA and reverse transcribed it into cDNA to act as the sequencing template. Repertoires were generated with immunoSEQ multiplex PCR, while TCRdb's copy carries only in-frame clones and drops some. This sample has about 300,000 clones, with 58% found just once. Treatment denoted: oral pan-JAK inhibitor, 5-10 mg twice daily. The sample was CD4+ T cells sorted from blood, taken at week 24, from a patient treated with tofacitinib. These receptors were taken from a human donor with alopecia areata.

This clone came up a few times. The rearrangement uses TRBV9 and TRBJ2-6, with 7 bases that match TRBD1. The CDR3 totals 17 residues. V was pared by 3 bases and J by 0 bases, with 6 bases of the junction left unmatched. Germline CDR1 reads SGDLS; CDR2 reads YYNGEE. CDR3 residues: CASSAPGQSSGANVLTF. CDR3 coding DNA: TGTGCCAGCAGCGCCCCGGGACAGAGCTCTGGGGCCAACGTCCTGACTTTC.

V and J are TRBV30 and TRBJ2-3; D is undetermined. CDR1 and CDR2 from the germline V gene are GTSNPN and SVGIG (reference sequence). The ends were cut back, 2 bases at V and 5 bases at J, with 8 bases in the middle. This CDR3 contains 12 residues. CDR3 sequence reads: CAWSKGRDTQYF. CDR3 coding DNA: TGTGCCTGGAGTAAGGGAAGAGATACGCAGTATTTT.

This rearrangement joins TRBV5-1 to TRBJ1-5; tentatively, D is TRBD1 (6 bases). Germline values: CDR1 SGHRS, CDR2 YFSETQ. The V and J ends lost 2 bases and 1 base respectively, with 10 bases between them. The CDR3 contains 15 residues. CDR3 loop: CASSLGGRSNQPQHF. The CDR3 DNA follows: TGCGCCAGCAGCTTAGGGGGAAGGAGCAATCAGCCCCAGCATTTT.

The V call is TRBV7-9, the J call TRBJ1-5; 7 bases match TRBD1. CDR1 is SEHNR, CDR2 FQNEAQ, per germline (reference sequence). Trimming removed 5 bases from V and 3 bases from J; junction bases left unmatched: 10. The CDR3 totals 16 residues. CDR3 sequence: CASSPYRGTDNQPQHF. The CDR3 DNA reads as TGTGCCAGCAGCCCCTATCGAGGGACAGACAATCAGCCCCAGCATTTT.

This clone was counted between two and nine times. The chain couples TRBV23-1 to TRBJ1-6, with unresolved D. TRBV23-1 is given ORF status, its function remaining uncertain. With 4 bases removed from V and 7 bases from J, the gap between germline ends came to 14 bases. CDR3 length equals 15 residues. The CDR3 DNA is TGCGCCAGCAGTCGGGCAGCGGTAGGGAATTCACCCCTCCACTTT. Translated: CASSRAAVGNSPLHF.

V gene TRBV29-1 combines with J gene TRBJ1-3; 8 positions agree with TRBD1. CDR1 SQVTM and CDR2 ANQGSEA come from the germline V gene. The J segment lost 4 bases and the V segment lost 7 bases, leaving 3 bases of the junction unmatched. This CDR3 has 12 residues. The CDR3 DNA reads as TGCAGCGCCCAGGGGGCCGGAAACACCATATATTTT. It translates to CSAQGAGNTIYF.

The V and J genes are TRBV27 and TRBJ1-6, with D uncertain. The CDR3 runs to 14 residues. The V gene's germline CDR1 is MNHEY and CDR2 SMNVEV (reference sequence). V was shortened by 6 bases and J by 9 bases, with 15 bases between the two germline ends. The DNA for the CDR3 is TGTGCCAGCAGCCCTCGGGGAAGCGGTTCACCCCTCCACTTT. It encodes CASSPRGSGSPLHF.

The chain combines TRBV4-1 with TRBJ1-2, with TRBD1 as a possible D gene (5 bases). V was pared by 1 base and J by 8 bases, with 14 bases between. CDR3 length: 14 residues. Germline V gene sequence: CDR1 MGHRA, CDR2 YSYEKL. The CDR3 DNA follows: TGCGCCAGCAGCCAAGTTGACAGCCTGACGGGCTACACCTTC. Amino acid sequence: CASSQVDSLTGYTF.

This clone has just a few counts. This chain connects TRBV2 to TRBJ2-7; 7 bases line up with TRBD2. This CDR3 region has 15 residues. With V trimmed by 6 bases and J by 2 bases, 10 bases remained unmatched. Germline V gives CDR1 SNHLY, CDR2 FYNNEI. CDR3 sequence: CASRTRAGRAYEQYF. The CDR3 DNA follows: TGTGCCAGCAGGACCAGAGCGGGGCGAGCCTACGAGCAGTACTTC.

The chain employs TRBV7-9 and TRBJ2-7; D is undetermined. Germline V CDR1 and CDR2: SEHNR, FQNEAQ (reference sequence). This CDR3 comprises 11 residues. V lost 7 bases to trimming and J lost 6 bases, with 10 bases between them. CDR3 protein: CASTRVSEQYF. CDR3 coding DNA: TGTGCCAGCACCCGCGTGAGCGAGCAGTACTTC.

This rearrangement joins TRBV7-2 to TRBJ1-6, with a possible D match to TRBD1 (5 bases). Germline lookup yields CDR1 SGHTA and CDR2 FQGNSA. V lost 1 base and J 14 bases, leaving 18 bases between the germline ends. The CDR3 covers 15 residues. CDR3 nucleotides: TGTGCCAGCAGCTTAGATTATGGGGACGGATCCACCCTCCACTTT. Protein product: CASSLDYGDGSTLHF.

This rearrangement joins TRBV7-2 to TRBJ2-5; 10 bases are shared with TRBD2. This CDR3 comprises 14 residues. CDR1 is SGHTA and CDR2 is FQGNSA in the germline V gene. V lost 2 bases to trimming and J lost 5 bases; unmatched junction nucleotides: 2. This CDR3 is CASSLTLAGETQYF. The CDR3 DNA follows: TGTGCCAGCAGCTTAACACTAGCGGGGGAGACCCAGTACTTC.

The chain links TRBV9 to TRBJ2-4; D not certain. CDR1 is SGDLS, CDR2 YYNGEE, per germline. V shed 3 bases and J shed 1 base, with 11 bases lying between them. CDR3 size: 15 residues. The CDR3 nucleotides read TGTGCCAGCAGCGCAGAGACGGTCGCCAAAAACATTCAGTACTTC. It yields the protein CASSAETVAKNIQYF. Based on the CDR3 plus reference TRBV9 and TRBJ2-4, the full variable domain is DSGVTQTPKHLITATGQRVTLRCSPRSGDLSVYWYQQSLDQGLQFLIQYYNGEERAKGNILERFSAQQFPDLHSELNLSSLELGDSALYFCASSAETVAKNIQYFGAGTRLSVL.

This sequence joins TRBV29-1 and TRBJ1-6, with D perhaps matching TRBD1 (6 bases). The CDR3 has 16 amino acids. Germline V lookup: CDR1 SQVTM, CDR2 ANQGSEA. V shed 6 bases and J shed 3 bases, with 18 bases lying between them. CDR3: CSVVWTVGSYNSPLHF. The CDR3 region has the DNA TGCAGCGTCGTGTGGACAGTGGGGAGCTATAATTCACCCCTCCACTTT.

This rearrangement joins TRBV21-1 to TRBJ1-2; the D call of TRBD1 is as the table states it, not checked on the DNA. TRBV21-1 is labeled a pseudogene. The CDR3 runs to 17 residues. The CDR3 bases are TGTGCCAGCAGCAAAGGGCCTCCGGGACAGGGAAACTATGGCTACACCTTC. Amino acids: CASSKGPPGQGNYGYTF.

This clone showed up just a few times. CDR3 in amino acids: CASAQRVSTDTQYF. As DNA, the CDR3 is TGTGCCAGCGCCCAGCGGGTTAGCACAGATACGCAGTATTTT. The chain has TRBV19 and TRBJ2-3, with D maybe TRBD2 (6 bases). Looked up from germline, CDR1 is LNHDA and CDR2 is SQIVND (reference sequence). The CDR3 length is 14 residues. Trimming removed 9 bases from V and 0 bases from J, with 13 bases in between.

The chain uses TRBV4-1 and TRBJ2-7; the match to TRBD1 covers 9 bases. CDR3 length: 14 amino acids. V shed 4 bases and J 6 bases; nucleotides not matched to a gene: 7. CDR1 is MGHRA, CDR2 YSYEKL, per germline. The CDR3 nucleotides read TGCGCCAGCAGCCGTGAGGGGACAGGGTCCGAGCAGTACTTC. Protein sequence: CASSREGTGSEQYF.

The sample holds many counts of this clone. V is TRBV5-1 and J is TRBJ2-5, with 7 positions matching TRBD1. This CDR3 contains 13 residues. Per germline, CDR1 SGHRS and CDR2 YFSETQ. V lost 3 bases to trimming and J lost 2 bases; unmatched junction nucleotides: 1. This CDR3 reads CASSSTGQETQYF. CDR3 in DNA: TGCGCCAGCAGCTCGACAGGGCAAGAGACCCAGTACTTC.

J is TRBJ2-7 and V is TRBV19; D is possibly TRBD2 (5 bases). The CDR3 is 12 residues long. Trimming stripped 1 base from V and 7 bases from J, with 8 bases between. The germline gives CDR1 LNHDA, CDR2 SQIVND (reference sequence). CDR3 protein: CASSIVPGEQYF. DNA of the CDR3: TGTGCCAGTAGTATAGTGCCGGGGGAGCAGTACTTC.

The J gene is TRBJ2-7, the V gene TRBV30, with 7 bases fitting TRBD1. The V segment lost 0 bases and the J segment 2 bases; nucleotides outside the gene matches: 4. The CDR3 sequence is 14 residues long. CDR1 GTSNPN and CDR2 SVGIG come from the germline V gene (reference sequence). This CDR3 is CAWSVGDRPYEQYF. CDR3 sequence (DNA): TGTGCCTGGAGTGTCGGGGACAGACCCTACGAGCAGTACTTC.

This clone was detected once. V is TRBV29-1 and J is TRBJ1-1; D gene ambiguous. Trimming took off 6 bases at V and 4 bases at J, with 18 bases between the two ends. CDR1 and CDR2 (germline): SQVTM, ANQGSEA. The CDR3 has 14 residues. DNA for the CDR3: TGCAGCGTCGCCACTTTGACCCGGGGCACTGAAGCTTTCTTT. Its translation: CSVATLTRGTEAFF.

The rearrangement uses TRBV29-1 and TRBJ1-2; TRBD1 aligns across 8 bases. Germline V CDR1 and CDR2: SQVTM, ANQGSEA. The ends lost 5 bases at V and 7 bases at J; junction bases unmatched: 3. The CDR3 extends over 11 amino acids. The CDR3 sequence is CSVPDRAGYTF. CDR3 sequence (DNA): TGCAGCGTTCCGGACAGGGCTGGCTACACCTTC.

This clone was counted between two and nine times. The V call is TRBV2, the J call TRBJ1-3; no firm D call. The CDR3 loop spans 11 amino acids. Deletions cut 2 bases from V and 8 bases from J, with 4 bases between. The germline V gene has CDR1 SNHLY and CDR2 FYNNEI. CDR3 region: CASSEQDTIYF. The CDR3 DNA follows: TGTGCCAGCAGTGAACAAGACACCATATATTTT.

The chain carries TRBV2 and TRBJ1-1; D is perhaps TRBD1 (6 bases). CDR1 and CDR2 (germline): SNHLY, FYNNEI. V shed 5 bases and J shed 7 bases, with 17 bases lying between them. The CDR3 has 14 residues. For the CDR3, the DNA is TGTGCCAGCAGTCCTACCTTGGACAGAATTGAAGCTTTCTTT. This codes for CASSPTLDRIEAFF.

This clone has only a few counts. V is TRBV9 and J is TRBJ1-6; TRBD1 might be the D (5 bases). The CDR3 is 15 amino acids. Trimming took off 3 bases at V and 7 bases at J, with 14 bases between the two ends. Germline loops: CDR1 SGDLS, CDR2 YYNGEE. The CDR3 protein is CASSASQGWNSPLHF. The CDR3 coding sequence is TGTGCCAGCAGCGCGAGCCAGGGTTGGAATTCACCCCTCCACTTT.

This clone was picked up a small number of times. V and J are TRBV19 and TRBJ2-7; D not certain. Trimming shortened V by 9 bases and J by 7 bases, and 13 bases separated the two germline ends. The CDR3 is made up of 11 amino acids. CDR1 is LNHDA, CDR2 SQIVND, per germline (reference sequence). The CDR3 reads CASKHGLEQYF. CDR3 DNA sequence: TGTGCCAGCAAACATGGGTTAGAGCAGTACTTC. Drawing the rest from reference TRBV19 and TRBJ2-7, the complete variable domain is DGGITQSPKYLFRKEGQNVTLSCEQNLNHDAMYWYRQDPGQGLRLIYYSQIVNDFQKGDIAEGYSVSREKKESFPLTVTSAQKNPTAFYLCASKHGLEQYFGPGTRLTVT.

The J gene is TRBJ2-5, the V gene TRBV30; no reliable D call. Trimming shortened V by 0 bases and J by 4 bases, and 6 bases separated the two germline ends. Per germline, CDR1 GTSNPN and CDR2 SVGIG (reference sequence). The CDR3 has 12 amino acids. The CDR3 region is CAWSVSPETQYF. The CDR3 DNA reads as TGTGCCTGGAGTGTAAGTCCAGAGACCCAGTACTTC.

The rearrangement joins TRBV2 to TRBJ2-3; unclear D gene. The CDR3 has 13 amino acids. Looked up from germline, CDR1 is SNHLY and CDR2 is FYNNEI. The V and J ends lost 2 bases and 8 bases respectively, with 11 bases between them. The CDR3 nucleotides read TGTGCCAGCAGTGAATCGGTGGGTGCTACGCAGTATTTT. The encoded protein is CASSESVGATQYF.

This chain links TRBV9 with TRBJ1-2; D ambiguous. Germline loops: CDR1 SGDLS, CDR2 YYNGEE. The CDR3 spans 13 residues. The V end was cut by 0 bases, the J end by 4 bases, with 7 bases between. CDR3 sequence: CASSVEDSYGYTF. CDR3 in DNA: TGTGCCAGCAGCGTAGAAGATAGCTATGGCTACACCTTC. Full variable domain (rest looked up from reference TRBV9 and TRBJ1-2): DSGVTQTPKHLITATGQRVTLRCSPRSGDLSVYWYQQSLDQGLQFLIQYYNGEERAKGNILERFSAQQFPDLHSELNLSSLELGDSALYFCASSVEDSYGYTFGSGTRLTVV.

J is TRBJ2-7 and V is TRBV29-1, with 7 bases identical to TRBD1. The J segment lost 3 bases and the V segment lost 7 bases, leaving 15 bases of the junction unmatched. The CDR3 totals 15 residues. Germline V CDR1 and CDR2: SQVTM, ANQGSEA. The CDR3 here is CSAQPHGGQSYEQYF. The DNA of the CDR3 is TGCAGCGCTCAGCCGCATGGGGGACAGAGCTACGAGCAGTACTTC.